This T cell receptor beta chain originates from a study of control samples from healthy donors and cancer patients. Libraries were prepared by immunoSEQ multiplex PCR; TCRdb keeps only in-frame clonotypes and omits some of them. The sample lists about 160,000 clones, around 94% occurring once. V shed 3 bases, J shed 3 bases, and the junction held 11 bases outside the gene matches. The CDR3 is 16 residues long. The germline V gene has CDR1 MGHRA and CDR2 YSYEKL. The chain couples TRBV4-1 to TRBJ2-7; 7 nucleotides match TRBD1. Sample: PBMCs. The clonotype was recovered from a man in his 60s with colorectal cancer. CDR3 bases: TGCGCCAGCAGCCAGACCTGGGACAGCCCTTTCTACGAGCAGTACTTC. It specifies CASSQTWDSPFYEQYF.